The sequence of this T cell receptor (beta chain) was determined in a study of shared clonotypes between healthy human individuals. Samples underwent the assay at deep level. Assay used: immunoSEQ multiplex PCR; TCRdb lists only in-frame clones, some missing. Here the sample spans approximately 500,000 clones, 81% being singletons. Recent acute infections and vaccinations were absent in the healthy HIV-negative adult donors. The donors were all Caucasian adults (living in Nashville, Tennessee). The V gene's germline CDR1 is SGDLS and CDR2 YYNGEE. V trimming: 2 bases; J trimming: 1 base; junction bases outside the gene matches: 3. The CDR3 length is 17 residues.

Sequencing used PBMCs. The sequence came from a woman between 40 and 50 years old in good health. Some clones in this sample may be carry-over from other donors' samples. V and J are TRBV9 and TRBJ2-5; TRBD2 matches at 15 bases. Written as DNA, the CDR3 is TGTGCCAGCAGCGTCGGACTAGCGGGGGGGATCCAAGAGACCCAGTACTTC. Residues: CASSVGLAGGIQETQYF.